A single T cell receptor (beta chain) is shown here with its context. The CDR3 length is 13 residues. Germline assignment: CDR1 MNHNS and CDR2 SASEGT. After removal of 4 bases from V and 6 bases from J, the junction contained 2 bases not matched to a gene. Both 60 Vbeta primers and 13 Jbeta primers went into the PCR. The assay was immunoSEQ multiplex PCR, and TCRdb's table has in-frame clones only and misses some. The table shows about 140,000 clones, with about 80% occurring only once. These data belong to a study of cytomegalovirus exposure and HLA in healthy donors. The material sequenced was PBMCs. This sequence originates from a woman aged 30 to 39 in good health and CMV-seronegative. This chain links TRBV6-1 with TRBJ2-2, with TRBD1 matching over 7 bases. Written as DNA, the CDR3 is TGTGCCAGCAGTGGGCAGGGGGCCGGGGAGCTGTTTTTT. Translating it yields CASSGQGAGELFF.